What follows is one T cell receptor beta chain and its context. This clonotype was found many times. Its antigen is not yet known. The input lacks base qualities; no much larger clone sits a single base away. The sample originates from a study of early T cells in non-severe SARS-CoV-2 infection (dated by TCRdb to about 2021). A note on the overall study: Because TCR sequencing was done on bulk RNA from unsorted whole blood, the alpha and beta chains could not be paired.

Study-wide conclusions, independent of this receptor: VDJdb matching was skewed toward anti-spike CD8 responses, so virus-specific expansions were likely underestimated and private and CD4 specificities were missed.

V ends up 4 bases short and J 5 bases short, with an unmatched junction base count of 8. Reading the germline V gene gives CDR1 SGHRS and CDR2 YFSETQ. CDR3 length: 15 amino acids, cysteine to phenylalanine. Only the CDR3 part of the read is kept: 45 bases, read in frame from the first base. The study was a case-control design nested within a healthcare worker cohort in London, UK, with weekly nasopharyngeal swab PCR tests and blood sampling. Healthcare workers were recruited during the week of the UK lockdown, between 23 and 31 March 2020, and followed weekly for up to roughly 16 weeks. The library was produced with 5' RACE. TCRdb lists the instrument as NextSeq 500. In the TCR library protocol, unique molecular identifiers were attached to individual cDNA molecules to correct for PCR bias and sequencing error. Both TCR alpha and beta chains were sequenced, and tight co-correlation was observed between alpha and beta sequence abundances in each sample. On the authors' methods: Decombinator V4 was used to perform V gene, J gene and CDR3 annotation of TCR sequences. TCRs were defined as expanded if a significant change between any two time points was detected under a Poisson model with p below 0.0001. TCR abundances were normalised to the total number of TCRs sequenced in each sample and reported as counts per million. TRAV1-2 paired with TRAJ12, TRAJ20 or TRAJ33 defined MAIT TCRs, while TRAV10 paired with TRAJ18 defined iNKT TCRs. VDJdb, accessed 1 November 2021, was searched for CMV, EBV and SARS-CoV-2 annotated TCRs, with TCRs annotated for multiple antigens excluded. TCRdb reprocessing: public reads trimmed at Q25 with fastp, clones called with MiXCR, in-frame beta chains kept. Each record represents a unique CDR3 protein, reported with the most common genes and DNA among its rows. The V and J calls and clone size come from TCRdb's table, not from the authors' own analysis. For this sample there are 49,000 or so distinct CDR3 sequences; under 7% appear just once. The top ten hold roughly 2.8% of the sample.

The material sequenced was whole blood, taken at baseline. The origin of this receptor is an adult who was a healthcare worker with PCR-confirmed SARS-CoV-2 infection or an uninfected control (not recorded which). This receptor chain uses TRBV5-1 and TRBJ1-1, with 10 bases aligning to TRBD1. The CDR3 amino acid sequence is: CASSTPGQGITEAFF. Here is the DNA: TGCGCCAGCAGCACACCGGGACAGGGGATTACTGAAGCTTTCTTT.